Presented here are 27 T cell receptor beta chains from one specimen sequenced in a study of T-cell reconstitution after alpha-beta-depleted transplantation in children. Preparation of the TCRbeta library was carried out with unique molecular identifiers. TCRdb re-derived calls from the PCR reads in MiXCR, one entry per CDR3 protein. The repertoire has approximately 110,000 distinct CDR3 sequences, 10% to 13% of them found once; the top ten carry roughly a third. Material: PBMCs, obtained before TCRalphabeta/CD19-depleted stem cell transplant. These receptors were obtained from a boy aged 2 to 9 with acute lymphoblastic leukemia, due to receive a stem cell transplant.

V usage is TRBV20-1 and J usage is TRBJ1-5; 8 positions agree with TRBD1. From germline, CDR1 is DFQATT and CDR2 SNEGSKA (reference sequence). V shed 6 bases, J shed 3 bases, and the junction held 7 bases outside the gene matches. This CDR3 has 14 amino acids. The CDR3 DNA is TGCAGTGCCACAGGGGGTGCCCCCAATCAGCCCCAGCATTTT. Translating it yields CSATGGAPNQPQHF.

This clonotype was seen a handful of times. The chain is built from TRBV20-1 and TRBJ1-1, with 7 bases that match TRBD1. The ends lost 1 base at V and 1 base at J; junction bases unmatched: 9. The germline CDR1 and CDR2 sequences are DFQATT and SNEGSKA (reference sequence). The CDR3 sequence is 16 residues long. This chain's CDR3 is CSARGVSGTANTEAFF. CDR3 DNA sequence: TGCAGTGCTAGAGGGGTTTCAGGGACAGCGAACACTGAAGCTTTCTTT.

This clonotype came up a few times. CDR3 sequence: CASSLGASNQPQHF. CDR3 nucleotides: TGTGCCAGCAGCTTAGGGGCCAGCAATCAGCCCCAGCATTTT. The chain links TRBV7-8 to TRBJ1-5; D is uncertain. This CDR3 contains 14 residues. Germline lookup yields CDR1 SGHVS and CDR2 FQNEAQ. Trimming shortened V by 1 base and J by 1 base, and 5 bases separated the two germline ends. The full variable domain, with the rest looked up from reference TRBV7-8 and TRBJ1-5, is GAGVSQSPRYKVAKRGQDVALRCDPISGHVSLFWYQQALGQGPEFLTYFQNEAQLDKSGLPSDRFFAERPEGSVSTLKIQRTQQEDSAVYLCASSLGASNQPQHFGDGTRLSIL.

This chain links TRBV7-9 with TRBJ2-3; 7 bases line up with TRBD2. V dropped 4 bases and J dropped 2; count of bases not matched to a gene: 6. The CDR3 extends over 15 amino acids. Germline assignment: CDR1 SEHNR and CDR2 FQNEAQ (reference sequence). The chain's CDR3 is CASSSTSVDTDTQYF. As DNA, the CDR3 is TGTGCCAGCAGCTCTACTAGCGTCGACACAGATACGCAGTATTTT.

In this sample, this clonotype turned up many times. The V gene is TRBV6-5, the J gene TRBJ1-1; 7 bases are a match to TRBD1. Germline V gene data show CDR1 as MNHEY and CDR2 as SVGAGI. V dropped 0 bases and J dropped 2; count of bases not matched to a gene: 9. This CDR3 is 17 amino acids long. The CDR3 sequence: CASSYSSGDRQNTEAFF. The DNA of the CDR3 is TGTGCCAGCAGTTACTCGAGTGGGGACAGACAAAACACTGAAGCTTTCTTT.

Comments on this clonotype: This CDR3 fails to terminate in the conserved phenylalanine or tryptophan, so it likely reflects a read error. Because the CDR3's place on the DNA is in doubt, the DNA is left out and the CDR3 is given as listed by TCRdb. The V gene is TRBV6-1, the J gene TRBJ2-7; the table calls TRBD1, which could not be checked here. The CDR3 numbers 15 amino acids, ends counted. The germline CDR1 and CDR2 sequences are MNHNS and SASEGT. CDR3 residues: CASRAAAGGLGTFHY.

As DNA, the CDR3 is TGTGCCAGCTCACAGGGAGGGGGGCGTTTCTCTGAAGCTTTCTTT. It encodes CASSQGGGRFSEAFF. The chain is built from TRBV27 and TRBJ1-1; D perhaps matches TRBD1 (6 bases). The CDR3 extends over 15 amino acids. Germline CDR1 is MNHEY and CDR2 is SMNVEV (reference sequence). V lost 8 bases, J lost 6 bases, and 22 bases lay in between.

In this sample, this clonotype turned up a few times. CDR3 protein: CASSQAGAGELFF. The CDR3 region has the DNA TGTGCCAGCAGCCAAGCGGGGGCCGGGGAGCTGTTTTTT. The chain has TRBV4-2 and TRBJ2-2, with D maybe TRBD2 (6 bases). The CDR3 length is 13 residues. Per the germline V gene, CDR1 is LGHNA and CDR2 is YNFKEQ. V shed 1 base and J shed 6 bases, with 6 bases lying between them.

The V call is TRBV12-3 or TRBV12-4, the J call TRBJ2-7; D ambiguous. The CDR3 consists of 13 residues. Trimming left V 1 base short and J 0 bases short, with 4 bases between. CDR3 loop: CASSLVSSYEQYF. In nucleotides, the CDR3 is TGTGCCAGCAGTTTAGTCAGCTCCTACGAGCAGTACTTC.

This clonotype was recorded many times. The chain carries TRBV24-1 and TRBJ2-1; either TRBD1 or TRBD2 may supply D (6 bases each). CDR3 size: 15 residues. Germline CDR1 is KGHDR and CDR2 is SFDVKD. Trimming cost V 7 bases and J 9 bases, with 21 bases left between them. The CDR3 is CATSPGADSKGEQFF. CDR3 bases: TGTGCCACCAGCCCGGGGGCGGACTCTAAGGGTGAGCAGTTCTTC.

Only a few counts were recorded for this clonotype. CDR3 residues: CASGGLKSTDTQYF. CDR3 DNA: TGTGCCAGCGGCGGATTGAAGAGCACAGATACGCAGTATTTT. The rearrangement links TRBV7-9 to TRBJ2-3; D remains unclear. This CDR3 comprises 14 residues. V was clipped by 8 bases and J by 0 bases, with 12 bases between them. Germline V CDR1 and CDR2: SEHNR, FQNEAQ (reference sequence).

This clonotype was seen ten or more times. V is TRBV12-3 or TRBV12-4 and J is TRBJ2-7, with D perhaps matching TRBD1 or TRBD2 (5 bases each). This CDR3 comprises 16 residues. With 0 bases removed from V and 3 bases from J, the gap between germline ends came to 15 bases. The CDR3 region has the DNA TGTGCCAGCAGTTTAGCTTCCGGGACGGAAATCTACGAGCAGTACTTC. This gives the protein CASSLASGTEIYEQYF.

This clonotype is a singleton in its sample. The V and J genes are TRBV3-1 and TRBJ2-1; a possible D gene is TRBD2 (6 bases). V dropped 4 bases and J dropped 12 bases, with 13 bases sitting between them. The CDR3 is 12 amino acids. Per germline, CDR1 LGHDT and CDR2 YNNKEL (reference sequence). The DNA for the CDR3 is TGTGCCAGCAGCCTACTCCAGGGAGGGCAGTTCTTC. Residues: CASSLLQGGQFF.

In its sample, this clonotype was seen a few times. V is TRBV20-1 and J is TRBJ1-5; possible D gene TRBD1, 5 bases. Trimming pared 6 bases from V and 4 bases from J, leaving 10 bases between. The CDR3 has 12 residues. Germline assignment: CDR1 DFQATT and CDR2 SNEGSKA (reference sequence). The CDR3 protein is CSAGQANQPQHF. The CDR3 DNA reads TGCAGTGCGGGGCAGGCTAATCAGCCCCAGCATTTT.

This clonotype was observed a few times. The CDR3 sequence: CASSLGREQYF. The CDR3 coding sequence is TGTGCCAGCAGCTTGGGGCGGGAGCAGTACTTC. This sequence joins TRBV5-6 and TRBJ2-7; the D is unclear. The V gene lost 0 bases and the J gene lost 7 bases, with 5 bases spanning the gap. The CDR3 contains 11 residues. Germline V lookup: CDR1 SGHDT, CDR2 YYEEEE. Together with reference TRBV5-6 and TRBJ2-7, the CDR3 gives the full variable domain: DAGVTQSPTHLIKTRGQQVTLRCSPKSGHDTVSWYQQALGQGPQFIFQYYEEEERQRGNFPDRFSGHQFPNYSSELNVNALLLGDSALYLCASSLGREQYFGPGTRLTVT.

This clonotype was seen at least ten times. The rearrangement links TRBV4-1 to TRBJ2-3; 10 nucleotides line up with TRBD2. From germline, CDR1 is MGHRA and CDR2 YSYEKL. The CDR3 is 19 residues long. V trimming: 3 bases; J trimming: 2 bases; junction bases outside the gene matches: 14. The chain's CDR3 is CASSHITALLAGTTDTQYF. CDR3 DNA: TGCGCCAGCAGCCACATAACCGCGCTACTAGCGGGGACCACAGATACGCAGTATTTT.

Turning to this clonotype: This may come from a read error, since a much larger clone is one base off. The chain uses TRBV5-1 and TRBJ2-3; no clear D gene. V shed 2 bases and J shed 3 bases, with 13 bases lying between them. The CDR3 is 15 amino acids. Germline CDR1 reads SGHRS; CDR2 reads YFSETQ. The DNA for the CDR3 is TGCGCCAGCAGCTTTGAAGACCCCGGGACAGATACGCAGTATTTT. Its protein product is CASSFEDPGTDTQYF. Full variable domain (missing parts from reference TRBV5-1 and TRBJ2-3): KAGVTQTPRYLIKTRGQQVTLSCSPISGHRSVSWYQQTPGQGLQFLFEYFSETQRNKGNFPGRFSGRQFSNSRSEMNVSTLELGDSALYLCASSFEDPGTDTQYFGPGTRLTVL.

This clonotype was seen repeatedly, ten times or more. The chain links TRBV5-1 to TRBJ1-2; D unresolved. Trimming took 3 bases from V and 1 from J, leaving 13 bases between them. The CDR3 spans 15 residues. The germline V gene has CDR1 SGHRS and CDR2 YFSETQ. CDR3: CASSSMVGINYGYTF. In DNA form, the CDR3 reads TGCGCCAGCAGCTCAATGGTTGGGATTAACTATGGCTACACCTTC.

The chain couples TRBV7-9 to TRBJ2-1, with TRBD2 identical over 7 bases. CDR1 is SEHNR, CDR2 FQNEAQ, per germline (reference sequence). The CDR3 contains 16 residues. V was clipped by 2 bases and J by 2 bases; unmatched bases: 6. The CDR3 DNA follows: TGTGCCAGCAGCTTATGGGCGGGAGTCACCTACAATGAGCAGTTCTTC. This encodes CASSLWAGVTYNEQFF.

The genes are TRBV5-1 and TRBJ1-4, with 8 bases aligning to TRBD1. After removal of 4 bases from V and 4 bases from J, the junction contained 6 bases not matched to a gene. The germline gives CDR1 SGHRS, CDR2 YFSETQ. The CDR3 loop spans 15 amino acids. CDR3 sequence: CASSPVGQDNEKLFF. CDR3 bases: TGCGCCAGCAGCCCCGTGGGACAGGATAATGAAAAACTGTTTTTT.

This clonotype was seen only a few times. V is TRBV19 and J is TRBJ2-2; no clear D gene. CDR3 length equals 14 residues. Germline V gene sequence: CDR1 LNHDA, CDR2 SQIVND (reference sequence). V lost 8 bases, J lost 0 bases, and 10 bases lay in between. The CDR3 DNA follows: TGTGCCAGTGCAGCCGGCTCGAACACCGGGGAGCTGTTTTTT. Translation: CASAAGSNTGELFF.

In its sample, this clonotype was seen a few times. This chain joins TRBV6-1 and TRBJ2-1; D not resolved. The CDR3 runs 17 residues. V gave up 2 bases and J gave up 0 bases, with 14 bases separating them. Germline values: CDR1 MNHNS, CDR2 SASEGT. CDR3 bases: TGTGCCAGCAGTGAAAGAGGTCTCTTGAGCTCCTACAATGAGCAGTTCTTC. It yields the protein CASSERGLLSSYNEQFF.

This clonotype was observed a handful of times. The CDR3 DNA follows: TGCGCCAGCAGCTTGGAGAGTACGCAGTATTTT. This encodes CASSLESTQYF. This chain uses TRBV5-1 with TRBJ2-3; no definite D call. V dropped 0 bases and J dropped 8 bases, with 4 bases sitting between them. The CDR3 is made up of 11 amino acids. Looked up from germline, CDR1 is SGHRS and CDR2 is YFSETQ.

Many counts were recorded for this clonotype. The chain links TRBV12-3 or TRBV12-4 to TRBJ2-3; 7 bases are shared with TRBD2. The CDR3 has 23 amino acids. The trim removed 3 bases at V and 1 base at J, leaving 28 bases unmatched. CDR3 protein: CASSFGLWVIAEGGSPGTDTQYF. The CDR3 DNA sequence: TGTGCCAGCAGTTTTGGGCTTTGGGTGATTGCGGAGGGCGGGAGCCCCGGCACAGATACGCAGTATTTT.

This clonotype was seen a few times. The V gene is TRBV5-5, the J gene TRBJ2-1; TRBD2 agrees at 8 bases. The CDR3 totals 14 residues. V was clipped by 0 bases and J by 6 bases; unmatched bases: 2. Germline assignment: CDR1 SGHKS and CDR2 YYEKEE (reference sequence). CDR3 nucleotide sequence: TGTGCCAGCAGCTTGGGGACTAGCCCCAATGAGCAGTTCTTC. This gives the protein CASSLGTSPNEQFF.

This clonotype has a handful of counts. J is TRBJ2-3 and V is TRBV6-2 or TRBV6-3, with 12 positions matching TRBD2. V was clipped by 8 bases and J by 3 bases; unmatched bases: 3. The CDR3 has 14 residues. Germline V gene data show CDR1 as MNHEY and CDR2 as SVGEGT. The CDR3 DNA follows: TGTGCCAGCGGAGGGACTAGCGGGACAGATACGCAGTATTTT. Translation gives CASGGTSGTDTQYF.

This clonotype was detected only a few times. The chain employs TRBV5-6 and TRBJ1-3; 11 positions agree with TRBD1. Germline CDR1 and CDR2: SGHDT and YYEEEE. The V and J ends lost 3 bases and 2 bases, in that order; junction bases with no gene match: 4. This CDR3 contains 16 residues. CDR3 nucleotides: TGTGCCAGCAGCTCCAGGACAGGGGGCGCTGGAAACACCATATATTTT. Its translation: CASSSRTGGAGNTIYF.